The entry below gives a single TCR beta chain sequence along with its context. Its antigen is undetermined. The record originates from a study of T cells in localized non-small cell lung cancer. Study observations and caveats: Clonality of T cells reached its maximum in uninvolved adjacent lung, surpassing tumor.

Sequenced by immunoSEQ multiplex PCR; TCRdb stores in-frame clones only, minus some. The sample has roughly 13,000 clones, approximately 84% seen once. V lost 7 bases and J 5 bases, leaving 18 bases between the germline ends. The germline V gene encodes CDR1 SGHVS and CDR2 FQNEAQ. The CDR3 sequence is 15 residues long. Here the sequenced sample was peripheral blood, taken before any cancer treatment. The V and J genes are TRBV7-8 and TRBJ2-1, with a tentative D call TRBD2 (6 bases). The TCR was taken from a male donor at least 60 years old with stage I squamous cell lung carcinoma. CDR3 sequence reads: CASTLGGGGNNEQFF. CDR3 bases: TGTGCCAGCACCCTGGGGGGTGGCGGGAACAATGAGCAGTTCTTC.